Below, 29 T cell receptor beta chains from the same sample are listed, as sequenced in a study of blood T cells in healthy people across ages. With a J-beta primer mix and a sample-barcoded 5' primer, a second PCR ran roughly 6 to 11 cycles. From the 5' RACE reads, TCRdb called clonotypes with MiXCR, one entry per CDR3 protein. Of about 1.4 million distinct CDR3 sequences in the sample, 59% were seen once. Sequenced material: blood. The receptors shown here come from a man between 18 and 29 years old in good health.

The rearrangement joins TRBV25-1 to TRBJ1-6; weak D call: TRBD1 (6 bases). The V gene lost 4 bases and the J gene lost 7 bases, with 14 bases spanning the gap. CDR1 is MGHDK, CDR2 SYGVNS, per germline. CDR3 length: 15 amino acids. The CDR3 is CASSGTRTENSPLHF. As DNA, the CDR3 is TGTGCCAGCAGTGGAACCCGGACAGAGAATTCACCCCTCCACTTT.

The chain has TRBV10-3 and TRBJ2-2, with 9 bases fitting TRBD1. Germline assignment: CDR1 ENHRY and CDR2 SYGVKD. This CDR3 has 14 residues. Germline trimming cut 8 bases from V and 6 bases from J; bases unmatched to any gene: 7. This CDR3 reads CAIAGTGLSGELFF. The CDR3 DNA follows: TGTGCCATCGCCGGGACAGGGCTTTCCGGGGAGCTGTTTTTT.

A few counts support this clonotype. This chain joins TRBV27 and TRBJ2-7, with D unclear. This CDR3 is 15 amino acids long. The V and J ends lost 5 bases and 6 bases respectively, with 20 bases between them. The germline V gene encodes CDR1 MNHEY and CDR2 SMNVEV (reference sequence). CDR3 DNA sequence: TGTGCCAGCAGTCCATATACGGCGACACAAGGCGAGCAGTACTTC. Residues: CASSPYTATQGEQYF.

The CDR3 region is CATSREGGPGNTIYF. The CDR3 region has the DNA TGTGCCACCAGCAGAGAGGGGGGACCTGGAAACACCATATATTTT. The chain has TRBV15 and TRBJ1-3; D is perhaps TRBD1 (5 bases). The germline gives CDR1 LNHNV, CDR2 YYDKDF (reference sequence). There are 15 residues in the CDR3. Deletions cut 0 bases from V and 2 bases from J, with 8 bases between.

This chain links TRBV24-1 with TRBJ2-3; D gene uncertain. Germline V CDR1 and CDR2: KGHDR, SFDVKD. Trimming took off 2 bases at V and 1 base at J, with 3 bases between the two ends. CDR3 length equals 13 residues. The CDR3 protein is CATSDSGTDTQYF. The CDR3 DNA sequence: TGTGCCACCAGTGATTCGGGCACAGATACGCAGTATTTT.

V is TRBV2 and J is TRBJ1-2, with a weak D call TRBD1 (6 bases). Germline V CDR1 and CDR2: SNHLY, FYNNEI. The CDR3 has 13 amino acids. V was pared by 7 bases and J by 5 bases, with 14 bases between. This chain's CDR3 is CASTEGGEYGYTF. CDR3 coding DNA: TGTGCCAGCACCGAGGGGGGTGAATATGGCTACACCTTC.

This clonotype was detected only a few times. This rearrangement joins TRBV27 to TRBJ2-7; possibly TRBD2 for D (6 bases). Germline V CDR1 and CDR2: MNHEY, SMNVEV (reference sequence). The CDR3 runs 17 residues. Trimming shortened V by 3 bases and J by 1 base, and 19 bases separated the two germline ends. The CDR3, as DNA: TGTGCCAGCAGTTTTGGGCGGGTCGGGGGACCATCCTACGAGCAGTACTTC. Translated: CASSFGRVGGPSYEQYF.

The chain employs TRBV5-8 and TRBJ2-5; 9 bases match TRBD2. The J call is uncertain, as TRBJ2-7 better fits the DNA end. The CDR3 is 14 residues long. Germline assignment: CDR1 SGHTS and CDR2 YDEGEE. CDR3 DNA: TGTGCCAGCACTATAGCGGGAGAGTCCTACGAGCAGTACTTC. Its protein product is CASTIAGESYEQYF.

V and J are TRBV29-1 and TRBJ2-1; TRBD2 aligns across 12 bases. With V trimmed by 6 bases and J by 8 bases, 5 bases remained unmatched. The CDR3 length is 13 residues. Germline CDR1 and CDR2: SQVTM and ANQGSEA. CDR3: CSVLAGGLDEQFF. CDR3 nucleotide sequence: TGCAGCGTGCTAGCGGGGGGGCTCGATGAGCAGTTCTTC.

The chain carries TRBV20-1 and TRBJ2-3; 7 nucleotides match TRBD1. CDR1 DFQATT and CDR2 SNEGSKA come from the germline V gene (reference sequence). V lost 5 bases, J lost 6 bases, and 5 bases stayed unmatched. The CDR3 spans 12 residues. DNA for the CDR3: TGCAGTGCTGGGACAGAGTTGGATACGCAGTATTTT. Amino acids: CSAGTELDTQYF.

The rearrangement uses TRBV7-2 and TRBJ2-7; 7 bases line up with TRBD2. Germline V lookup: CDR1 SGHTA, CDR2 FQGNSA. The CDR3 runs to 16 residues. The V segment lost 2 bases and the J segment 1 base; nucleotides outside the gene matches: 8. The CDR3 is CASSLRGSGLSYEQYF. The CDR3 nucleotides read TGTGCCAGCAGCTTAAGAGGTAGCGGGCTTTCCTACGAGCAGTACTTC.

This clonotype occurred a few times. The V and J genes are TRBV6-6 and TRBJ2-1, with 9 bases that match TRBD2. The germline V gene encodes CDR1 MNHNY and CDR2 SVGAGI (reference sequence). The CDR3 runs 13 residues. Germline trimming cut 8 bases from V and 8 bases from J; bases unmatched to any gene: 7. In nucleotides, the CDR3 is TGTGCCAGCGGGACTAGCCCTTATGATGAGCAGTTCTTC. This gives the protein CASGTSPYDEQFF.

This clonotype has a handful of counts. The chain links TRBV24-1 to TRBJ1-2, with 7 bases fitting TRBD1. Looked up from germline, CDR1 is KGHDR and CDR2 is SFDVKD. Trimming took 4 bases from V and 7 from J; bases not matched to a gene: 2. The CDR3 is 12 residues long. As DNA, the CDR3 is TGTGCCACCAGTGAAACAGGGGCTGGCTACACCTTC. It yields the protein CATSETGAGYTF.

The chain couples TRBV7-2 to TRBJ2-7; TRBD1 agrees at 10 bases. Germline V CDR1 and CDR2: SGHTA, FQGNSA. CDR3 size: 16 residues. The V gene end was trimmed by 3 bases and the J gene end by 4 bases; junction bases not matched to a gene: 9. The CDR3 DNA is TGTGCCAGCAGCTTGGCCACCGGGACAGGGGAATACGAGCAGTACTTC. Translation gives CASSLATGTGEYEQYF.

CDR3 bases: TGTGCCAGCAGCCGACAGATCCGCTCTGGGGCCAACGTCCTGACTTTC. Its translation: CASSRQIRSGANVLTF. The gene calls are TRBV11-1 and TRBJ2-6; TRBD1 is a possible D gene (5 bases). CDR3 length equals 16 residues. Between the trimmed V and J ends, which lost 5 bases and 0 bases, there was a span of 11 bases. Germline assignment: CDR1 SGHAT and CDR2 FQDESV (reference sequence).

The chain is built from TRBV20-1 and TRBJ2-6, with TRBD2 matching over 7 bases. Looked up from germline, CDR1 is DFQATT and CDR2 is SNEGSKA (reference sequence). The CDR3 has 16 amino acids. The CDR3 DNA follows: TGCACAGTGCGGTTAGGGACTACCTCTGGGGCCAACGTCCTGACTTTC. Protein product: CTVRLGTTSGANVLTF.

The chain is built from TRBV20-1 and TRBJ1-2; no reliable D call. Trimming stripped 0 bases from V and 6 bases from J, with 17 bases between. This CDR3 contains 15 residues. Germline V gene sequence: CDR1 DFQATT, CDR2 SNEGSKA (reference sequence). The CDR3 region is CSARDPGRREDGYTF. The CDR3 bases are TGCAGTGCTAGAGATCCGGGGAGGCGAGAGGATGGCTACACCTTC.

The chain is built from TRBV7-9 and TRBJ2-1; 9 bases map to TRBD2. The germline V gene has CDR1 SEHNR and CDR2 FQNEAQ (reference sequence). The CDR3 covers 16 residues. The junction had 9 bases not matched to a gene; V was cut back by 5 bases and J by 4 bases. The CDR3 DNA reads as TGTGCCAGCAGCCCAGCGGGAGGAGGGACTTACAATGAGCAGTTCTTC. It specifies CASSPAGGGTYNEQFF.

The J gene is TRBJ2-2, the V gene TRBV28; 7 bases are shared with TRBD1. J lost 5 bases, V lost 8 bases, and 11 bases had no gene match. The germline CDR1 and CDR2 sequences are MDHEN and SYDVKM. The CDR3 extends over 15 amino acids. In nucleotides, the CDR3 is TGTGCCAGCCGAGCTCCGGGACAGAGGACCGGGGAGCTGTTTTTT. Protein sequence: CASRAPGQRTGELFF.

The chain employs TRBV20-1 and TRBJ2-5, with 13 positions matching TRBD2. Germline-derived CDR1 and CDR2 are DFQATT and SNEGSKA (reference sequence). The CDR3 is made up of 14 amino acids. V lost 6 bases and J lost 4; bases outside the gene matches: 5. CDR3 nucleotides: TGCAGTGCCCCGGGACTAGCGGGACTAGAGACCCAGTACTTC. Residues: CSAPGLAGLETQYF.

This clonotype was detected only a few times. This chain connects TRBV12-3 or TRBV12-4 to TRBJ2-7, with D perhaps matching TRBD1 (6 bases). This CDR3 contains 13 residues. Trimming stripped 6 bases from V and 7 bases from J, with 16 bases between. The CDR3 sequence: CASSPPNDREQYF. The DNA of the CDR3 is TGTGCCAGCAGCCCACCCAACGACAGGGAGCAGTACTTC.

This sequence joins TRBV6-5 and TRBJ1-5, with D possibly TRBD1 on 5 matching bases. CDR1 MNHEY and CDR2 SVGAGI come from the germline V gene. The CDR3 covers 14 residues. Trimming pared 6 bases from V and 5 bases from J, leaving 14 bases between. The CDR3 DNA follows: TGTGCCAGCAGATCCCGGGACGGATATCAGCCCCAGCATTTT. Translating gives CASRSRDGYQPQHF.

In the case of this clonotype: At one end, the junction sequence differs from germline, possibly due to a read error. V gene TRBV24-1 combines with J gene TRBJ2-1; the D is unclear. The CDR3 consists of 13 residues. Germline V lookup: CDR1 KGHDR, CDR2 SFDVKD. CDR3 coding DNA: TGTGCCACCAGTGATCCCGGTTGGGATGAGCAGTTCTTT. This codes for CATSDPGWDEQFF.

V and J are TRBV7-2 and TRBJ1-2; D unclear. CDR3 length equals 13 residues. Germline V lookup: CDR1 SGHTA, CDR2 FQGNSA. V gave up 1 base and J gave up 6 bases, with 9 bases separating them. The CDR3 DNA sequence: TGTGCCAGCAGCTTAGACTTAGTGAATGGCTACACCTTC. Protein: CASSLDLVNGYTF.

The sample holds a few counts of this clonotype. V is TRBV28 and J is TRBJ1-2, with 7 bases fitting TRBD1. CDR3 length equals 13 residues. Trimming cost V 5 bases and J 4 bases; bases outside gene matches: 4. From germline, CDR1 is MDHEN and CDR2 SYDVKM. CDR3 sequence: CASSRGGSYGYTF. Here the CDR3 DNA reads TGTGCCAGCAGTCGAGGGGGCAGCTATGGCTACACCTTC.

The chain has TRBV7-9 and TRBJ2-7; 7 bases map to TRBD1. Trimming at V came to 5 bases and at J to 0 bases, leaving 10 bases not matched to a gene. CDR1 is SEHNR and CDR2 is FQNEAQ in the germline V gene (reference sequence). The CDR3 spans 16 residues. The CDR3 loop is CASSHPKGQLSYEQYF. DNA of the CDR3: TGTGCCAGCAGCCATCCAAAGGGACAGCTCTCCTACGAGCAGTACTTC. Complete variable domain (other parts from reference TRBV7-9 and TRBJ2-7): DTGVSQNPRHKITKRGQNVTFRCDPISEHNRLYWYRQTLGQGPEFLTYFQNEAQLEKSRLLSDRFSAERPKGSFSTLEIQRTEQGDSAMYLCASSHPKGQLSYEQYFGPGTRLTVT.

This clonotype turned up a few times. The chain couples TRBV2 to TRBJ2-3; no definite D call. Trimming removed 4 bases from V and 10 bases from J, with 9 bases in between. This CDR3 is built from 11 residues. Germline CDR1 and CDR2: SNHLY and FYNNEI. CDR3 residues: CASSASWAQYF. DNA for the CDR3: TGTGCCAGCAGTGCTTCCTGGGCGCAGTATTTT.

This clonotype has only a few counts. V is TRBV5-1 and J is TRBJ1-1; no clear D gene. Trimming left V 0 bases short and J 8 bases short, with 11 bases between. The CDR3 spans 13 residues. CDR1 is SGHRS, CDR2 YFSETQ, per germline. The chain's CDR3 is CASSLEDGAEAFF. The CDR3 DNA sequence: TGCGCCAGCAGCTTGGAAGACGGCGCGGAAGCTTTCTTT.

The chain uses TRBV11-2 and TRBJ1-2; 10 bases agree with TRBD1. In germline, CDR1 is SGHAT, CDR2 FQNNGV. The CDR3 runs 16 residues. V lost 2 bases, J lost 7 bases, and 10 bases stayed unmatched. CDR3 in DNA: TGTGCCAGCAGCTTAAGAGCTGACAGGGGGCCAGGTGGCTACACCTTC. This encodes CASSLRADRGPGGYTF.